Listed below are T cell receptor beta chains from one sample, sequenced in a study of cytotoxic CD8 clonotypes in ibrutinib-treated CLL. The protocol was immunoSEQ multiplex PCR, while the TCRdb copy is restricted to in-frame clones and leaves out a portion. The sample includes about 200,000 clones, about 75% of them seen just once. Sequenced here: PBMCs, sampled after 12 months of ibrutinib treatment. The receptors come from a human donor with chronic lymphocytic leukemia. Both conserved end residues are part of each CDR3. The order of the fields is D gene, V gene, CDR3 protein. The D gene is left open where the match is weak.

D: NA; V: TRBV4-3; CDR3: CASSQWGTNTEAFF
D: NA; V: TRBV9; CDR3: CASSVGRMNTEAFF
D: NA; V: TRBV7-8; CDR3: CASSLTSYEQYF
D: NA; V: TRBV28; CDR3: CASISGGTREKLFF
D: TRBD2; V: TRBV10-3; CDR3: CASRLAGTDTQYF
D: NA; V: TRBV9; CDR3: CASSFRDTSGNTIYF
D: NA; V: TRBV5-1; CDR3: CASSLGSTNEKLFF
D: TRBD1; V: TRBV28; CDR3: CASSPLGQGASGNTIYF
D: NA; V: TRBV7-4; CDR3: CASSSRPVYEQYF
D: NA; V: TRBV28; CDR3: CASTGGGNQPQHF
D: TRBD1; V: TRBV28; CDR3: CASSPRQGAQPQHF
D: NA; V: TRBV5-1; CDR3: CASSLGGPISGANVLTF
D: NA; V: TRBV5-1; CDR3: CASSFSVGLDSFF
D: NA; V: TRBV30; CDR3: CAWRQPGTAYEQYF
D: NA; V: TRBV7-8; CDR3: CASSSNGLSGNTIYF
D: NA; V: TRBV27; CDR3: CASRFGQYNSPLHF
D: NA; V: TRBV4-3; CDR3: CASSQESSSTDTQYF
D: NA; V: TRBV19; CDR3: CASTPGHGANVLTF
D: NA; V: TRBV4-2; CDR3: CASSQDRAVTGELFF
D: NA; V: TRBV6-5; CDR3: CASSYDSGNQPQHF
D: TRBD1; V: TRBV27; CDR3: CASSSGQGRDSNQPQHF
D: NA; V: TRBV6-1; CDR3: CASSEGAGPSYEQYF
D: NA; V: TRBV6-5; CDR3: CASSPGFISLGEQYF
D: NA; V: TRBV9; CDR3: CASSPPSGNTIYF
D: TRBD1; V: TRBV18; CDR3: CASSPWTGFGEQYF